Here is one TCR beta chain with its context. Its antigen is currently unknown. The germline V gene encodes CDR1 LNHDA and CDR2 SQIVND (reference sequence). The trim removed 6 bases at V and 5 bases at J, leaving 3 bases unmatched. The CDR3 is 13 amino acids. The PCR had 60 Vbeta and 13 Jbeta primers. Authors' methods: Later analysis identified roughly 82 million unique TCR beta chains, about 10 million shared. Profiled with immunoSEQ multiplex PCR; TCRdb holds only in-frame clones, not every one. The V and J calls and clone size are taken from that table; D and trimming were inferred from the DNA. This table holds around 200,000 clones, around 79% found once. This sample was taken from a study of cytomegalovirus exposure and HLA in healthy donors. Findings of the study overall: There were a few CMV-associated chains whose specificity for CMV antigens was confirmed in vitro. Common viral pathogens seemed to be connected with several of the most significant clusters, according to a later analysis.

The genes are TRBV19 and TRBJ2-1; 8 bases are a match to TRBD2. This TCR derives from a woman aged 18-35 years in good health and CMV-seronegative. Material for sequencing was PBMCs. Here the CDR3 reads CASRTSGNNEQFF. The CDR3, as DNA: TGTGCCAGTAGAACTAGCGGAAACAATGAGCAGTTCTTC.